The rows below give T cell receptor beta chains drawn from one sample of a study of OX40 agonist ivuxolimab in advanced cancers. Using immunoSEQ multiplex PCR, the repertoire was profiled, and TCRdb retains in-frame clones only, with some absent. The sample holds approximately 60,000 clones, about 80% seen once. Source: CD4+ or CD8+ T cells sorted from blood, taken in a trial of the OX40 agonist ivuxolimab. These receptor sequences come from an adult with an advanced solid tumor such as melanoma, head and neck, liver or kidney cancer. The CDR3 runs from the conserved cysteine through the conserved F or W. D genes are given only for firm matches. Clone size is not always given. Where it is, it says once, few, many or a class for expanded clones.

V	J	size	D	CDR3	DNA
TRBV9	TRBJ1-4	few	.	CASSVSAQGEKLFF	TGTGCCAGCAGCGTAAGCGCCCAGGGAGAAAAACTGTTTTTT
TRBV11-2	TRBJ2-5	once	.	CASSLVGAVGETQYF	TGTGCCAGCAGCTTAGTAGGGGCGGTGGGGGAGACCCAGTACTTC
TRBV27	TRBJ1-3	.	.	CASSYNGGSGNTIYF	TGTGCCAGCAGTTACAACGGGGGCTCTGGAAACACCATATATTTT
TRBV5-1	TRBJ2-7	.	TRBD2	CASSVGTSGSPYEQYF	TGCGCCAGCAGCGTCGGGACTAGCGGGTCCCCCTACGAGCAGTACTTC
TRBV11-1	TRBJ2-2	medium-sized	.	CASVGGAGGELFF	TGTGCCAGCGTTGGGGGGGCTGGCGGGGAGCTGTTTTTT
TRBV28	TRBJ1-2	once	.	CASRSGPNYGYTF	TGTGCCAGCAGGTCAGGACCGAACTATGGCTACACCTTC
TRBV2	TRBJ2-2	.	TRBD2	CASSVLPGGTGELFF	TGTGCCAGCAGTGTTCTACCGGGAGGCACCGGGGAGCTGTTTTTT
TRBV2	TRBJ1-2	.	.	CASSDQGGLVGYTF	TGTGCCAGCAGTGATCAGGGCGGGCTAGTTGGCTACACCTTC
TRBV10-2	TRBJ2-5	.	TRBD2	CASSARTSGNDQETQYF	TGCGCCAGCAGTGCCCGAACTAGCGGGAACGACCAAGAGACCCAGTACTTC
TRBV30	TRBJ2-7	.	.	CAWSVLGADEQYF	TGTGCCTGGAGTGTATTAGGCGCGGACGAGCAGTACTTC